These 11 T cell receptor beta chains were sequenced from one sample in a study of cytomegalovirus exposure and HLA in healthy donors. Both 60 Vbeta primers and 13 Jbeta primers went into the PCR. The data were produced by immunoSEQ multiplex PCR, yet TCRdb's version contains in-frame clones alone and is incomplete. The sample shows fewer than 100,000 clones, under 75% of them seen only once. Sequences were obtained from PBMCs. The origin of the receptors is a female donor in good health and CMV-seronegative.

As DNA, the CDR3 is TGTGCCAGTCGGGGACAGGGAAGAGGGACAACTAATGAAAAACTGTTTTTT. Its translation is CASRGQGRGTTNEKLFF. The chain uses TRBV19 and TRBJ1-4, with TRBD1 identical over 9 bases. Germline V lookup: CDR1 LNHDA, CDR2 SQIVND (reference sequence). The CDR3 has 17 amino acids. The junction had 10 bases not matched to a gene; V was cut back by 8 bases and J by 0 bases.

The V gene is TRBV9, the J gene TRBJ2-3, with D possibly being TRBD2 (5 bases). Germline V CDR1 and CDR2: SGDLS, YYNGEE. V shed 4 bases and J shed 0 bases, with 12 bases lying between them. The CDR3 is 15 amino acids. Written as DNA, the CDR3 is TGTGCCAGCAGCCCTCCGGGGTACAGCACAGATACGCAGTATTTT. Protein: CASSPPGYSTDTQYF.

The chain carries TRBV2 and TRBJ2-3; weak D call: TRBD1 (6 bases). The ends were cut back, 6 bases at V and 4 bases at J, with 11 bases in the middle. Germline CDR1 and CDR2: SNHLY and FYNNEI. The CDR3 consists of 13 residues. CDR3 residues: CASRAGQSDTQYF. The DNA for the CDR3 is TGTGCCAGCAGGGCCGGACAGTCAGATACGCAGTATTTT.

The J gene is TRBJ2-5, the V gene TRBV30; 9 positions match TRBD2. The CDR3 contains 17 residues. V shed 1 base, J shed 5 bases, and the junction held 14 bases outside the gene matches. CDR1 GTSNPN and CDR2 SVGIG come from the germline V gene (reference sequence). The CDR3 reads CAWSGGGGAELRETQYF. For the CDR3, the DNA is TGTGCCTGGAGTGGTGGCGGGGGGGCCGAGCTTCGGGAGACCCAGTACTTC.

The chain links TRBV27 to TRBJ1-1; D not resolved. The germline gives CDR1 MNHEY, CDR2 SMNVEV (reference sequence). The CDR3 length is 13 residues. The V end was cut by 2 bases, the J end by 0 bases, with 4 bases between. CDR3 nucleotide sequence: TGTGCCAGCAGTTTAGTAGTGAACACTGAAGCTTTCTTT. As protein: CASSLVVNTEAFF.

This clone has just a few counts. The chain recombines TRBV19 with TRBJ2-7; 8 bases match TRBD1. The germline gives CDR1 LNHDA, CDR2 SQIVND (reference sequence). The CDR3 is 15 residues long. V gave up 3 bases and J gave up 5 bases; unmatched junction bases: 9. CDR3 bases: TGTGCCAGTAGTATGGGGGGCCAGGGGGCTCACGAGCAGTACTTC. This sequence encodes CASSMGGQGAHEQYF.

This clone was seen a handful of times. The chain employs TRBV10-3 and TRBJ2-1; 12 bases align to TRBD2. The CDR3 is made up of 18 amino acids. Germline lookup yields CDR1 ENHRY and CDR2 SYGVKD. J lost 4 bases, V lost 2 bases, and 9 bases had no gene match. CDR3 in DNA: TGTGCCATCAGTGAGCCAAGGTCTAGCGGGGGGGAGTACAATGAGCAGTTCTTC. Translating it yields CAISEPRSSGGEYNEQFF.

This chain joins TRBV18 and TRBJ2-7, with 12 bases matching TRBD2. The CDR3 consists of 15 residues. The V gene's germline CDR1 is KGHSH and CDR2 LQKENI. The V and J ends lost 1 base and 4 bases, in that order; junction bases with no gene match: 2. CDR3 in amino acids: CASSPQLAGGYEQYF. The DNA for the CDR3 is TGTGCCAGCTCACCACAACTAGCGGGGGGTTACGAGCAGTACTTC.

In regard to this clone: Sequence at one end of the junction differs from germline and may be a read error. The chain uses TRBV7-9 and TRBJ2-7, with TRBD1 matching over 9 bases. CDR1 is SEHNR and CDR2 is FQNEAQ in the germline V gene (reference sequence). This CDR3 region has 12 residues. CDR3 nucleotide sequence: TGTTCCAGCAGGGACAGGGACTACGAGCAGTACTTC. Its translation: CSSRDRDYEQYF.

The chain joins TRBV2 to TRBJ1-2; D call uncertain. In germline, CDR1 is SNHLY, CDR2 FYNNEI. With 6 bases removed from V and 2 bases from J, the gap between germline ends came to 10 bases. This CDR3 comprises 13 residues. CDR3 protein: CASRDVRNYGYTF. The DNA for the CDR3 is TGTGCCAGCAGAGATGTACGGAACTATGGCTACACCTTC.

The chain employs TRBV9 and TRBJ1-1, with TRBD1 as a possible D gene (6 bases). The germline V gene has CDR1 SGDLS and CDR2 YYNGEE. The CDR3 loop spans 14 amino acids. Deletions cut 4 bases from V and 0 bases from J, with 10 bases between. The CDR3 loop is CASSPQGMNTEAFF. In DNA, the CDR3 is TGTGCCAGCAGCCCGCAGGGGATGAACACTGAAGCTTTCTTT.